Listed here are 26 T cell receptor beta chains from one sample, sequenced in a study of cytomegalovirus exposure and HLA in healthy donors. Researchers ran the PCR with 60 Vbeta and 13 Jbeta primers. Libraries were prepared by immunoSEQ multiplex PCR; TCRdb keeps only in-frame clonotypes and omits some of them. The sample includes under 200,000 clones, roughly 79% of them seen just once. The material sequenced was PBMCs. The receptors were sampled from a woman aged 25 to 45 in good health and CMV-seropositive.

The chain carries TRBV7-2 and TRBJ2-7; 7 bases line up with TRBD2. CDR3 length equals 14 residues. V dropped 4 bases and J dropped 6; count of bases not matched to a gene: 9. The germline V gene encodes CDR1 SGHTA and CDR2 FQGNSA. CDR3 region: CASSSSGGESEQYF. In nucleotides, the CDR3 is TGTGCCAGCAGCTCTTCGGGGGGAGAGAGCGAGCAGTACTTC.

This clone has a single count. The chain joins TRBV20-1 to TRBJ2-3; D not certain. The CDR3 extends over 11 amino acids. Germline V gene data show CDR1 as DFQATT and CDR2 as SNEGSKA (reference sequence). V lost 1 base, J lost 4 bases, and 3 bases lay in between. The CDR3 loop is CSARAADTQYF. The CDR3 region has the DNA TGCAGTGCTAGAGCCGCAGATACGCAGTATTTT.

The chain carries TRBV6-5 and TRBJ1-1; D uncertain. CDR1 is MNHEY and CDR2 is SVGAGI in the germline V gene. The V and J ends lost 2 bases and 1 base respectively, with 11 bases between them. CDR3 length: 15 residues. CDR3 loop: CASSYEGYRNTEAFF. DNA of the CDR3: TGTGCCAGCAGTTACGAAGGCTACAGGAACACTGAAGCTTTCTTT.

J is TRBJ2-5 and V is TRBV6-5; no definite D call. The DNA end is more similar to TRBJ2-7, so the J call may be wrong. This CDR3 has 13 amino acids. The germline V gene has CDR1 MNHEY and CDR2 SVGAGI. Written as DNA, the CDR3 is TGTGCCAGCAGTTACGAAGCCCGCTACGAGCAGTACTTC. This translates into CASSYEARYEQYF.

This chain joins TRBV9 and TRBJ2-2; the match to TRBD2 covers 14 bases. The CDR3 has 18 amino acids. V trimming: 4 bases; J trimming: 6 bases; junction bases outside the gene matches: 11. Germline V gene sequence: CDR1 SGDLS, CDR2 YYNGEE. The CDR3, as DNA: TGTGCCAGCAGCCCCCATCCGGGACTAGCGGGAGTCGCCGGGGAGCTGTTTTTT. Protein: CASSPHPGLAGVAGELFF.

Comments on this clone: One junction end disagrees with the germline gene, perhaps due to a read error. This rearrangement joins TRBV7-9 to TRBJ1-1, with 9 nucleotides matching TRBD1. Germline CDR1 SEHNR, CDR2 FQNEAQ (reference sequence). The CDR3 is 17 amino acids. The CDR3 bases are TGTTCCAGCCGCCACCGTTTTAATCGACAGGGGGACAATGAAGCTTTCTTT. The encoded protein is CSSRHRFNRQGDNEAFF.

The chain's CDR3 is CASSESKYGQVKNIQYF. The CDR3 DNA sequence: TGCGCCAGCAGTGAGTCGAAGTATGGACAGGTTAAAAACATTCAGTACTTC. The genes are TRBV10-1 and TRBJ2-4; 7 positions agree with TRBD1. Trimming removed 0 bases from V and 4 bases from J; junction bases left unmatched: 9. Germline-derived CDR1 and CDR2 are WNHNN and SYGVQD (reference sequence). CDR3 size: 17 residues.

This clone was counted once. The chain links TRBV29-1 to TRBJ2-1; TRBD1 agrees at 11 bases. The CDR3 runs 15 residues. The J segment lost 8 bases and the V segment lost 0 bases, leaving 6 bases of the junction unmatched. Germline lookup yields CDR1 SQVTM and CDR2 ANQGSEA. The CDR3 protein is CSVEDPWTGGDEQFF. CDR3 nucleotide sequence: TGCAGCGTTGAAGATCCCTGGACAGGGGGCGATGAGCAGTTCTTC.

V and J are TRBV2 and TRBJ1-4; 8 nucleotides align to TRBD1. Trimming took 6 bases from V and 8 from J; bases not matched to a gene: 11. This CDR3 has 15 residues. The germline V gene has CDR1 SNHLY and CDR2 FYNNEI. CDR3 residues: CASSSPGGWQEKLFF. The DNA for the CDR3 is TGTGCCAGCAGCAGTCCAGGGGGCTGGCAGGAAAAACTGTTTTTT. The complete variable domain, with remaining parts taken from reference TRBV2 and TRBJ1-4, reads EPEVTQTPSHQVTQMGQEVILRCVPISNHLYFYWYRQILGQKVEFLVSFYNNEISEKSEIFDDQFSVERPDGSNFTLKIRSTKLEDSAMYFCASSSPGGWQEKLFFGSGTQLSVL.

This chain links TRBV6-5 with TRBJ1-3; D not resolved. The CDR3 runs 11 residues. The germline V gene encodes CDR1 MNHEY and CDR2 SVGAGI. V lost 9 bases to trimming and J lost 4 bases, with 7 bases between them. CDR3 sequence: CASQTGNTIYF. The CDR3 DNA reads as TGTGCCAGTCAAACAGGAAACACCATATATTTT.

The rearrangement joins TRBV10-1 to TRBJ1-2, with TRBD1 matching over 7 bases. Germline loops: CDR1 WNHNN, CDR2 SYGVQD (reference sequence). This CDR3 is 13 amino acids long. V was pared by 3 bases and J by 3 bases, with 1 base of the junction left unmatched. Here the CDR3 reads CASSEGTDYGYTF. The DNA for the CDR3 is TGCGCCAGCAGTGAAGGGACAGACTATGGCTACACCTTC.

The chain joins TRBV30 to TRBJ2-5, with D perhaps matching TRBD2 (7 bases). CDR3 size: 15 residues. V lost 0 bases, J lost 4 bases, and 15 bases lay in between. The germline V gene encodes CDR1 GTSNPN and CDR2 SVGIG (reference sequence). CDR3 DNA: TGTGCCTGGAGTGTACGGGGGCGGGGGAGAGAGACCCAGTACTTC. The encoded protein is CAWSVRGRGRETQYF.

CDR3 bases: TGTGCCAGCAGTTACGTTGGGGCAGCTAATGAAAAACTGTTTTTT. This gives the protein CASSYVGAANEKLFF. V and J are TRBV6-5 and TRBJ1-4; maybe TRBD1 (5 bases). V dropped 2 bases and J dropped 3 bases, with 10 bases sitting between them. The CDR3 runs to 15 residues. Germline V lookup: CDR1 MNHEY, CDR2 SVGAGI.

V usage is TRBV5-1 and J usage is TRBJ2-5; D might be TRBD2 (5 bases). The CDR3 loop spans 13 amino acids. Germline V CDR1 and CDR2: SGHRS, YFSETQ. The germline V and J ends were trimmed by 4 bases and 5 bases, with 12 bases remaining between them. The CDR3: CASSATGDETQYF. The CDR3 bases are TGCGCCAGCAGCGCCACCGGGGATGAGACCCAGTACTTC.

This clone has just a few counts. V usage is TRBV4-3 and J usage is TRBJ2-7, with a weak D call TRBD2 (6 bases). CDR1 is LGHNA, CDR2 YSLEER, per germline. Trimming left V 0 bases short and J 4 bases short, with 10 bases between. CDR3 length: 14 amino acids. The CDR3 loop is CASSQDSRGYEQYF. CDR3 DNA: TGCGCCAGCAGCCAAGACTCGCGGGGATACGAGCAGTACTTC.

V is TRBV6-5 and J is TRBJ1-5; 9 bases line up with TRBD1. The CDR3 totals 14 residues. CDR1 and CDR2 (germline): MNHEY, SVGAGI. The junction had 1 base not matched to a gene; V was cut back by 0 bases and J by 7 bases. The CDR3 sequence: CASSYSTGGQPQHF. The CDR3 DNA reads TGTGCCAGCAGTTACTCGACAGGGGGGCAGCCCCAGCATTTT.

CDR3 DNA sequence: TGTGCCTGGCGGACATACAACACCGGGGAGCTGTTTTTT. Its protein product is CAWRTYNTGELFF. J is TRBJ2-2 and V is TRBV30, with a tentative D call TRBD1 (5 bases). Germline V gene lookup returns CDR1 GTSNPN and CDR2 SVGIG (reference sequence). The CDR3 contains 13 residues. The germline V and J ends were trimmed by 5 bases and 2 bases, with 9 bases remaining between them. Full variable domain (missing parts from reference TRBV30 and TRBJ2-2): SQTIHQWPATLVQPVGSPLSLECTVEGTSNPNLYWYRQAAGRGLQLLFYSVGIGQISSEVPQNLSASRPQDRQFILSSKKLLLSDSGFYLCAWRTYNTGELFFGEGSRLTVL.

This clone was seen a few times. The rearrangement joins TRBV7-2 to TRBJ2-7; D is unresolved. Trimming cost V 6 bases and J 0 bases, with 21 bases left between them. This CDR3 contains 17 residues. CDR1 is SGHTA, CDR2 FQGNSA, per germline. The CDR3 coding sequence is TGTGCCAGCAGTCGACCACGCGTGGGCCTACACTCCTACGAGCAGTACTTC. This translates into CASSRPRVGLHSYEQYF. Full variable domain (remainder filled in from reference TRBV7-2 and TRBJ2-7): GAGVSQSPSNKVTEKGKDVELRCDPISGHTALYWYRQSLGQGLEFLIYFQGNSAPDKSGLPSDRFSAERTGGSVSTLTIQRTQQEDSAVYLCASSRPRVGLHSYEQYFGPGTRLTVT.

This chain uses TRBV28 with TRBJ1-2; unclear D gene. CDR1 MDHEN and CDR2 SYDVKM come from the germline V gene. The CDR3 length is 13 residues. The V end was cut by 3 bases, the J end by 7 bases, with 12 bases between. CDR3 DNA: TGTGCCAGCAGTTTTGGTTTGACTTTTGGCTACACCTTC. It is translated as CASSFGLTFGYTF.

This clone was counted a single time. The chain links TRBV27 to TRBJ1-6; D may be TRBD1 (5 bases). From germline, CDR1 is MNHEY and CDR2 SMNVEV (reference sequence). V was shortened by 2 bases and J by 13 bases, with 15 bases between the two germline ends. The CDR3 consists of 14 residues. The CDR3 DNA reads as TGTGCCAGCAGTTTAGAACAGGAAGGGAGGCCCCTCCACTTT. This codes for CASSLEQEGRPLHF.

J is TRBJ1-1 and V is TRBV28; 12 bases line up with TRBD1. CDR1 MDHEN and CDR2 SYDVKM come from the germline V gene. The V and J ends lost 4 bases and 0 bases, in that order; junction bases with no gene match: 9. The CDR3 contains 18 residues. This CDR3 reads CASSSLTGTGGLNTEAFF. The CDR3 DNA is TGTGCCAGCAGTTCCCTAACCGGGACAGGGGGCTTGAACACTGAAGCTTTCTTT.

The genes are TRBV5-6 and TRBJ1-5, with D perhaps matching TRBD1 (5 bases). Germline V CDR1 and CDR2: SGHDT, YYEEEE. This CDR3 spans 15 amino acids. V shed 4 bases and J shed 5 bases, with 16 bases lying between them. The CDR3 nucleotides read TGTGCCAGCAGCCGGCGGGGGGTGGTATATCAGCCCCAGCATTTT. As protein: CASSRRGVVYQPQHF.

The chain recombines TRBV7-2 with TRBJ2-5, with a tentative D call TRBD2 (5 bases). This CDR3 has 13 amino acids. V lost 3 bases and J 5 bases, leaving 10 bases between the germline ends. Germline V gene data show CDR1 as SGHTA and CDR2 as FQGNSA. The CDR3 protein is CASSFLAWETQYF. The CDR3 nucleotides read TGTGCCAGCAGCTTCCTAGCATGGGAGACCCAGTACTTC.

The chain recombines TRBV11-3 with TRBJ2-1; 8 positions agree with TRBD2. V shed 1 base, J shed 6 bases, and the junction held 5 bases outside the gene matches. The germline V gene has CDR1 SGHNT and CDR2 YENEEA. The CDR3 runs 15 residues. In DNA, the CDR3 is TGTGCCAGCAGCTTAGGCGGGGGGACTATCAATGAGCAGTTCTTC. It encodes CASSLGGGTINEQFF.

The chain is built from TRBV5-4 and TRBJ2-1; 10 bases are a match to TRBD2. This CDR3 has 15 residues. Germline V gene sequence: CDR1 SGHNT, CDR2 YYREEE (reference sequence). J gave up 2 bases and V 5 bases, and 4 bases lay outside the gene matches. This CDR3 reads CASRPLAGAYNEQFF. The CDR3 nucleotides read TGTGCCAGCAGACCTCTAGCGGGGGCCTACAATGAGCAGTTCTTC. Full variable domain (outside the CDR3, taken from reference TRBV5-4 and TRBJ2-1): ETGVTQSPTHLIKTRGQQVTLRCSSQSGHNTVSWYQQALGQGPQFIFQYYREEENGRGNFPPRFSGLQFPNYSSELNVNALELDDSALYLCASRPLAGAYNEQFFGPGTRLTVL.

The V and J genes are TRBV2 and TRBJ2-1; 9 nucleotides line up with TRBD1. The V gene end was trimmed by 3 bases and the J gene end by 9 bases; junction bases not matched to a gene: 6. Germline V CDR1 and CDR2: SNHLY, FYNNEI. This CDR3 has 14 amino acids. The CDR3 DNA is TGTGCCAGCAGTGAGTGGGGACAGGGTACTGAGCAGTTCTTC. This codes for CASSEWGQGTEQFF.